The present TCR beta chain was sequenced within a study of control samples from healthy donors and cancer patients. Profiled with immunoSEQ multiplex PCR; TCRdb holds only in-frame clones, not every one. Altogether more than 70,000 clones are present, 80% to 95% being singletons, with the ten largest covering around 1%. CDR3 length: 18 amino acids. Germline CDR1 and CDR2: LNHNV and YYDKDF (reference sequence). Trimming removed 0 bases at V and 0 bases at J, with 15 bases between. The clonotype was recovered from a woman in her twenties or thirties in good health. The chain couples TRBV15 to TRBJ1-5, with a weak D call TRBD1 (6 bases). Sequenced material: blood. As DNA, the CDR3 is TGTGCCACCAGCAGAGATGGGGCAGGGGTGATTAGCAATCAGCCCCAGCATTTT. This codes for CATSRDGAGVISNQPQHF.